A single sample gave rise to the 10 T cell receptor beta chains below, sequenced in a study of neoadjuvant nivolumab and ipilimumab in lung cancer (dated by TCRdb to the early 2020s). The time point label here, explained by the study, means: at surgical resection after neoadjuvant nivolumab +/- ipilimumab. Library generation was performed with the immunoSEQ multiplex PCR assay. TCRdb's version of the immuneACCESS table is confined to in-frame rearrangements and falls short of the full clone set. An unresolved V gene accounts for under half of the shortfall where checked; the remainder is of unknown origin. A total of about 18,000 clones appear in this sample, about 77% of them only once. Clones ranked in the top ten supply about 6.6% of the sample. This specimen was tumor tissue, taken after neoadjuvant nivolumab, alone or with ipilimumab, at or shortly before surgery. The receptors come from an adult with non-small cell lung cancer.

J is TRBJ2-7 and V is TRBV6-5; possibly TRBD1 for D (5 bases). With 2 bases removed from V and 1 base from J, the gap between germline ends came to 9 bases. The CDR3 has 14 residues. Germline V gives CDR1 MNHEY, CDR2 SVGAGI. For the CDR3, the DNA is TGTGCCAGCAGTTACGGCGACAGATCCTACGAGCAGTACTTC. It is translated as CASSYGDRSYEQYF.

The count of this clone is one. The chain combines TRBV5-4 with TRBJ2-1; 14 bases are a match to TRBD2. The CDR3 is 16 amino acids. The V gene's germline CDR1 is SGHNT and CDR2 YYREEE (reference sequence). J lost 10 bases, V lost 4 bases, and 10 bases had no gene match. The CDR3 nucleotides read TGTGCCAGCAGCGGTGGGGGACTAGCGGGAGAGAGGGAGCAGTTCTTC. Its translation: CASSGGGLAGEREQFF.

The chain couples TRBV27 to TRBJ1-5; maybe TRBD1 (5 bases). The ends were cut back, 3 bases at V and 6 bases at J, with 9 bases in the middle. CDR1 MNHEY and CDR2 SMNVEV come from the germline V gene (reference sequence). CDR3 length: 13 residues. The CDR3 nucleotides read TGTGCCAGCAGTTTCCGGGGCAGTCAGCCCCAGCATTTT. It specifies CASSFRGSQPQHF.

The chain is built from TRBV7-3 and TRBJ2-2, with D tentatively TRBD1 or TRBD2 (5 bases each). V was shortened by 4 bases and J by 1 base, with 19 bases between the two germline ends. The CDR3 is made up of 18 amino acids. Looked up from germline, CDR1 is SGHTA and CDR2 is FQGTGA. CDR3 DNA: TGTGCCAGCAGCTCGATACCGGGACCCGCCGAGAACACCGGGGAGCTGTTTTTT. This codes for CASSSIPGPAENTGELFF. Looking up the rest from reference TRBV7-3 and TRBJ2-2 gives the full variable domain: GAGVSQTPSNKVTEKGKYVELRCDPISGHTALYWYRQSLGQGPEFLIYFQGTGAADDSGLPNDRFFAVRPEGSVSTLKIQRTERGDSAVYLCASSSIPGPAENTGELFFGEGSRLTVL.

This rearrangement joins TRBV30 to TRBJ2-7, with TRBD1 identical over 9 bases. The V gene's germline CDR1 is GTSNPN and CDR2 SVGIG (reference sequence). Unmatched junction bases numbered 14, after V lost 5 bases and J lost 6 bases. This CDR3 spans 15 amino acids. The CDR3 here is CAWGNPGQGFVEQYF. Here the CDR3 DNA reads TGTGCCTGGGGGAATCCGGGACAGGGTTTTGTCGAGCAGTACTTC.

This rearrangement joins TRBV5-1 to TRBJ2-1; the match to TRBD2 covers 8 bases. Germline CDR1 and CDR2: SGHRS and YFSETQ. Unmatched junction bases numbered 10, after V lost 4 bases and J lost 7 bases. The CDR3 has 15 residues. DNA for the CDR3: TGCGCCAGCAGCCGAGCCTTACTAGCGGTGAATGAGCAGTTCTTC. This encodes CASSRALLAVNEQFF.

This clone was seen a single time. The V gene is TRBV11-2, the J gene TRBJ1-1; perhaps TRBD1 as D (5 bases). CDR1 SGHAT and CDR2 FQNNGV come from the germline V gene. The CDR3 spans 14 residues. V was trimmed by 3 bases and J by 11 bases, leaving 19 bases between them. CDR3 DNA sequence: TGTGCCAGCAGCTTGGGGACGGACGAGAGGCGGGCTTTCTTT. It specifies CASSLGTDERRAFF.

The rearrangement joins TRBV5-1 to TRBJ2-5, with D perhaps matching TRBD2 (6 bases). The CDR3 length is 15 residues. V dropped 1 base and J dropped 2 bases, with 12 bases sitting between them. Germline V lookup: CDR1 SGHRS, CDR2 YFSETQ. The CDR3 sequence: CASSLYGTPQETQYF. The DNA of the CDR3 is TGCGCCAGCAGCTTGTATGGGACTCCACAAGAGACCCAGTACTTC.

In DNA, the CDR3 is TGTGCCAGCAGTTATGGGTCGGGGCAAACTGAAGCTTTCTTT. Amino acid sequence: CASSYGSGQTEAFF. The chain couples TRBV6-6 to TRBJ1-1, with D perhaps matching TRBD1 (5 bases). In germline, CDR1 is MNHNY, CDR2 SVGAGI (reference sequence). The CDR3 is 14 amino acids. Trimming shortened V by 3 bases and J by 5 bases, and 13 bases separated the two germline ends.

This chain uses TRBV4-3 with TRBJ2-3; 8 positions match TRBD2. The junction had 7 bases not matched to a gene; V was cut back by 3 bases and J by 2 bases. Germline-derived CDR1 and CDR2 are LGHNA and YSLEER. The CDR3 length is 16 residues. CDR3 loop: CASSQLRGDNTDTQYF. The DNA for the CDR3 is TGCGCCAGCAGCCAGCTGCGGGGGGACAACACAGATACGCAGTATTTT.